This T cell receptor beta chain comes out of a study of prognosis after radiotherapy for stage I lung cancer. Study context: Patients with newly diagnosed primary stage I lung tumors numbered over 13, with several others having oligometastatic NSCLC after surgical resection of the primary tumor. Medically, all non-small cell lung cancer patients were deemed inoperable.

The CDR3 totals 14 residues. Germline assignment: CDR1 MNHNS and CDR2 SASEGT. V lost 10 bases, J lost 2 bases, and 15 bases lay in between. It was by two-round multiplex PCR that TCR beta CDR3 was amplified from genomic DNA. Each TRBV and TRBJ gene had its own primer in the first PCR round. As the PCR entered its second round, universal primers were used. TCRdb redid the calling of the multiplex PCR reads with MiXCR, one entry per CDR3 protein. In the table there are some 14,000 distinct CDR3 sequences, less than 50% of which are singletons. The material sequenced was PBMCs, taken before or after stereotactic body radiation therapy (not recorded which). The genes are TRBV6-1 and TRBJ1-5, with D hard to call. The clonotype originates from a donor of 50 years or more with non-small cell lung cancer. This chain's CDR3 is CAISPVGCNQPQHF. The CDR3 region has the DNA TGTGCCATCAGCCCCGTAGGTTGCAATCAGCCCCAGCATTTT.